The rows below give T cell receptor beta chains drawn from one sample of a study of cytomegalovirus exposure and HLA in healthy donors. Repertoires were generated with immunoSEQ multiplex PCR, while TCRdb's copy carries only in-frame clones and drops some. The table records around 140,000 clones, roughly 70% of them present only once. The sequencing sample was made of PBMCs. The receptors derive from a woman in her sixties or seventies in good health and CMV-seropositive. CDR3s include the opening cysteine and the closing phenylalanine or tryptophan. D genes are given only for firm matches. The listing skips clone size in some rows; elsewhere it reads once, few, many or a size class.

v_gene	d_gene	j_gene	abundance	len	CDR3nt	CDR3aa
TRBV7-9	TRBD1	TRBJ1-2	-	14	TGTGCCAGCAGCCCCAGGACAGGATCGGATGGCTACACCTTC	CASSPRTGSDGYTF
TRBV10-2	TRBD1	TRBJ1-5	few	15	TGCGCCAGCAGTGGGACAGGGGCCCCCAATCAGCCCCAGCATTTT	CASSGTGAPNQPQHF
TRBV5-1	TRBD2	TRBJ2-2	-	19	TGCGCCAGCAGCAATGGACTAGCGTCCTCCCCGCGGGGCACCGGGGAGCTGTTTTTT	CASSNGLASSPRGTGELFF
TRBV30	TRBD2	TRBJ2-3	-	16	TGTGCCTGGAGTCCTACCCATACTAGCGGCACAGATACGCAGTATTTT	CAWSPTHTSGTDTQYF
TRBV4-1	TRBD2	TRBJ2-1	-	14	TGCGCCAGCAGCCGGGGACTAGTAGGCAATGAGCAGTTCTTC	CASSRGLVGNEQFF
TRBV7-9	TRBD2	TRBJ2-3	-	15	TGTGCCAGCAGCTGGACTAGCGGTCACACAGATACGCAGTATTTT	CASSWTSGHTDTQYF
TRBV18	-	TRBJ2-2	-	15	TGTGCCAGCTCACTAGCCTCGTTAAACACCGGGGAGCTGTTTTTT	CASSLASLNTGELFF
TRBV4-1	-	TRBJ2-3	once	16	TGCGCCAGCAGCCAACTAGCTGGCCAGCTCCAGGATACGCAGTATTTT	CASSQLAGQLQDTQYF
TRBV9	-	TRBJ2-1	-	15	TGTGCCAGCAGCGTAGCAGGCGGGGTGTACAATGAGCAGTTCTTC	CASSVAGGVYNEQFF
TRBV6-1	-	TRBJ2-1	-	13	TGTGCCAGCAGTGAATCCAGGTACAATGAGCAGTTCTTC	CASSESRYNEQFF
TRBV6-5	-	TRBJ2-2	-	14	TGTGCCAGCAGTTACGGCTTTACCTCCGGGGAGCTGTTTTTT	CASSYGFTSGELFF
TRBV6-1	-	TRBJ2-5	once	15	TGTGCCAGCGCATTGCTGGGGAGCCTTCAAGAGACCCAGTACTTC	CASALLGSLQETQYF
TRBV29-1	-	TRBJ2-3	-	13	TGCAGCGGCAGGGGTGGGAGCACAGATACGCAGTATTTT	CSGRGGSTDTQYF
TRBV30	TRBD1	TRBJ1-6	-	14	TGTGCCTGGAGTGTAAACAGGGGCAATTCACCCCTCCACTTT	CAWSVNRGNSPLHF
TRBV5-6	TRBD1	TRBJ2-3	-	15	TGTGCCAGCAGTGGGACAGGGCGGGGAACAGATACGCAGTATTTT	CASSGTGRGTDTQYF
TRBV30	TRBD2	TRBJ2-5	-	17	TGTGCCTGGAGTGTAATTGTGGCGGGAGGGCCCCGAGAGACCCAGTACTTC	CAWSVIVAGGPRETQYF
TRBV11-2	TRBD2	TRBJ2-7	-	15	TGTGCCAGCAGCCCAAGCGGGGCAGTCTCCTACGAGCAGTACTTC	CASSPSGAVSYEQYF
TRBV6-4	-	TRBJ1-6	-	14	TGTGCCAGCAGTGAAGTCCTTCGGGGTTCACCCCTCCACTTT	CASSEVLRGSPLHF
TRBV29-1	TRBD1	TRBJ1-2	-	15	TGCAGCGTGGGCCGTAGGTTAGACAGGGACTATGGCTACACCTTC	CSVGRRLDRDYGYTF
TRBV27	TRBD2	TRBJ2-7	-	15	TGTGCCAGCAGCAGCTTGCGGGAGAGCTCCTACGAGCAGTACTTC	CASSSLRESSYEQYF
TRBV5-1	TRBD1	TRBJ2-7	-	13	TGCGCCAGCAGCTCGGACAGGAGAAAGGAGCAGTACTTC	CASSSDRRKEQYF
TRBV19	TRBD1	TRBJ2-7	few	16	TGTGCCAGTAGTATTAGGGGACAGGACGCCCCCTACGAGCAGTACTTC	CASSIRGQDAPYEQYF